This T cell receptor beta chain originates from a study of blood T cell repertoires in COVID-19 (TCRdb year 2020). Context from the whole study: Samples from collaborators originated in the United States, Italy and Spain and spanned both the acute and convalescent phases of COVID-19. The prospective study material was composed of cDNA or gDNA derived from T cells, B-cell-depleted T cells, or PBMCs. Deeply sampled blood TCRbeta repertoires from subjects exposed to, actively infected with, or recovered from COVID-19 were included in the dataset. The repertoires were released in a freely available public database meant as a resource for research on the immune response to SARS-CoV-2. The samples were drawn from two sources: the first 160 participants of the ongoing ImmuneRACE study, and approximately 1,300 subjects contributed by 6 global collaborators. Sample metadata almost always included a de-identified subject ID, COVID-19 status, age in years and sex. Where available, HLA class I and class II types were obtained from metadata supplied by the sample provider rather than from assay-based typing.

Collaborating institutions collected whole blood in K2EDTA tubes following their own protocols. For TCRbeta analysis, collaborators shipped samples in one of three forms: frozen whole blood, isolated PBMCs, or DNA extracted from either of those sample types. Overall results and qualifications from the work: The quantity of clinical and demographic metadata differed by source and by participant and was supplied without curation.

As concerns this clone: What antigen it recognizes has not been identified. No much larger clone exists at a distance of one base, and base qualities are not known.

The immunoSEQ Assay, a bias-controlled multiplex PCR, was used to amplify TCRbeta CDR3 regions from genomic DNA. Concerning the study's data processing: The number of nucleated cells in each sample was estimated from the amplification of reference gene primers within the assay. To quantify the absolute abundance of each unique TCRbeta CDR3 rearrangement, sequence reads were collapsed and filtered. Productive Simpson clonality was computed per sample as the square root of Simpson's diversity index over productive rearrangements. TCRdb took this table from immuneACCESS and kept in-frame rearrangements with V and J called. Such tables lack part of the clones; where checked against another copy, unresolved V genes explain under half of the gap, and the rest is unexplained. Clonal size and the V and J genes are those of that table, whereas D and trimming came from the DNA. This sample holds about 83,000 clones; 86% were observed only once. The top ten clonotypes cover about 8% of the sample.

The CDR3, from cysteine to phenylalanine, totals 12 residues. The entry retains the CDR3 DNA only, 36 bases that are in frame from base 1. A distance of 6 bases separates the germline ends of V and J, which lose 2 bases and 6 bases respectively. Reading the germline V gene (reference sequence) gives CDR1 SEHNR and CDR2 FQNEAQ. Sequenced material: peripheral blood. The receptor's source is a man aged 50-60 years with active COVID-19. This chain is built from TRBV7-9 and TRBJ2-3; too little of a D gene remains to name it. The CDR3 region has the sequence CASSLSLDTQYF. The bases read TGTGCCAGCAGCTTATCTTTGGATACGCAGTATTTT. Where the CDR3 stops, the reference TRBV7-9 and TRBJ2-3 genes take over; the full variable domain is DTGVSQNPRHKITKRGQNVTFRCDPISEHNRLYWYRQTLGQGPEFLTYFQNEAQLEKSRLLSDRFSAERPKGSFSTLEIQRTEQGDSAMYLCASSLSLDTQYFGPGTRLTVL.